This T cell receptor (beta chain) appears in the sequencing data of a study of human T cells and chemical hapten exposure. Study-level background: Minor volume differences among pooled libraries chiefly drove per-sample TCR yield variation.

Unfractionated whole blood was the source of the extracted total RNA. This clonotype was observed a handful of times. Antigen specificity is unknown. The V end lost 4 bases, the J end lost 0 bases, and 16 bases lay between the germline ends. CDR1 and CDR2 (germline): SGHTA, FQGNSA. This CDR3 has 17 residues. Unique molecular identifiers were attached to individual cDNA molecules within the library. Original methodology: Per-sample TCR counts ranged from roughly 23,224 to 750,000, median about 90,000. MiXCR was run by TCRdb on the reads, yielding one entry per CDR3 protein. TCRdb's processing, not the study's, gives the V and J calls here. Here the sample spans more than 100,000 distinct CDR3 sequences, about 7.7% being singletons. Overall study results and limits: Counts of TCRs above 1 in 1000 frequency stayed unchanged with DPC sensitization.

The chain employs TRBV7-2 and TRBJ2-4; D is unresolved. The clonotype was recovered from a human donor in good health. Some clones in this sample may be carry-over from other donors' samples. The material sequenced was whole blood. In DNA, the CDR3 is TGTGCCAGCAGCTGGCCCCAAGACCTCCTAGCCAAAAACATTCAGTACTTC. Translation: CASSWPQDLLAKNIQYF.